The 19 T cell receptor beta chains reported below all come from one sample, sequenced in a study of blood T cell repertoires in COVID-19. Only in-frame clones appear in the TCRdb table, and some are missing; sequencing was by immunoSEQ multiplex PCR. The sample shows roughly 250,000 clones, approximately 83% of them seen only once. Sequenced: PBMCs or T cells enriched from blood (not recorded which). The receptor set was obtained from a woman aged 25 to 45 who had recovered from COVID-19.

This clone has more than one count but fewer than ten. The V and J genes are TRBV6-1 and TRBJ2-7, with TRBD2 matching over 11 bases. Looked up from germline, CDR1 is MNHNS and CDR2 is SASEGT. The CDR3 spans 18 residues. V lost 0 bases, J lost 1 base, and 8 bases stayed unmatched. For the CDR3, the DNA is TGTGCCAGCAGTGAAGCATTTTTAGGGACTAGCGGATCCTACGAGCAGTACTTC. Its protein is CASSEAFLGTSGSYEQYF.

The chain carries TRBV4-1 and TRBJ1-1; a weak D match, TRBD1 (5 bases). Trimming shortened V by 3 bases and J by 0 bases, and 11 bases separated the two germline ends. Germline V CDR1 and CDR2: MGHRA, YSYEKL. This CDR3 has 15 amino acids. CDR3 DNA sequence: TGCGCCAGCAGCCAGGGGGGAGTCATGAACACTGAAGCTTTCTTT. As protein: CASSQGGVMNTEAFF.

This clone came up once. This sample includes further DNA sequences coding for the same CDR3. The chain carries TRBV18 and TRBJ1-2; D is undetermined. The V end was cut by 2 bases, the J end by 3 bases, with 7 bases between. Germline CDR1 is KGHSH and CDR2 is LQKENI. The CDR3 is 13 amino acids. CDR3 protein: CASSPRTDYGYTF. In DNA, the CDR3 is TGTGCCAGCTCACCAAGAACAGACTATGGCTACACCTTC.

V usage is TRBV5-6 and J usage is TRBJ2-7; 13 nucleotides align to TRBD2. Trimming cost V 3 bases and J 0 bases; bases outside gene matches: 9. Germline V gene lookup returns CDR1 SGHDT and CDR2 YYEEEE. The CDR3 sequence is 18 residues long. CDR3 nucleotide sequence: TGTGCCAGCAGCTCCCCCGGACTAGCGGGGGCACCCTCCTACGAGCAGTACTTC. Encoded protein: CASSSPGLAGAPSYEQYF.

The chain has TRBV5-1 and TRBJ1-3; 9 bases agree with TRBD1. This CDR3 has 17 residues. Germline trimming cut 5 bases from V and 3 bases from J; bases unmatched to any gene: 12. Germline-derived CDR1 and CDR2 are SGHRS and YFSETQ. In nucleotides, the CDR3 is TGCGCCAGCAGTGGAACAGGGGGCCCCTCTGATGGAAACACCATATATTTT. It yields the protein CASSGTGGPSDGNTIYF.

The chain joins TRBV28 to TRBJ2-7; weak D call: TRBD1 (6 bases). V lost 5 bases to trimming and J lost 4 bases, with 21 bases between them. Germline CDR1 reads MDHEN; CDR2 reads SYDVKM. This CDR3 is built from 16 residues. Here the CDR3 DNA reads TGTGCCAGCAGTGTACGGGACACTCCCAAGGGGTACGAGCAGTACTTC. This codes for CASSVRDTPKGYEQYF.

The chain couples TRBV29-1 to TRBJ2-5, with TRBD2 as a possible D gene (5 bases). CDR1 SQVTM and CDR2 ANQGSEA come from the germline V gene. V shed 6 bases and J shed 2 bases, with 10 bases lying between them. This CDR3 region has 12 residues. CDR3 DNA: TGCAGCGTGGCACCGGGACAAGAGACCCAGTACTTC. This gives the protein CSVAPGQETQYF.

Worth noting for this clone: This CDR3 is also generated by other DNA sequences in the sample. V usage is TRBV28 and J usage is TRBJ2-7; D uncertain. Trimming pared 5 bases from V and 3 bases from J, leaving 2 bases between. This CDR3 spans 10 amino acids. Germline CDR1 MDHEN, CDR2 SYDVKM. The CDR3 region has the DNA TGTGCCAGCAGTCACTACGAGCAGTACTTC. Translation: CASSHYEQYF.

V usage is TRBV19 and J usage is TRBJ2-6, with D maybe TRBD1 (6 bases). Germline V gene data show CDR1 as LNHDA and CDR2 as SQIVND (reference sequence). V was trimmed by 4 bases and J by 0 bases, leaving 7 bases between them. The CDR3 spans 15 residues. CDR3 in amino acids: CASSRGPSGANVLTF. CDR3 nucleotides: TGTGCCAGTAGTAGGGGGCCCTCTGGGGCCAACGTCCTGACTTTC.

The J gene is TRBJ1-1, the V gene TRBV5-4; TRBD1 matches at 7 bases. The CDR3 has 17 residues. V lost 1 base to trimming and J lost 0 bases; unmatched junction nucleotides: 9. The germline CDR1 and CDR2 sequences are SGHNT and YYREEE (reference sequence). CDR3 residues: CASSLFGTELMNTEAFF. The DNA for the CDR3 is TGTGCCAGCAGCTTGTTTGGGACAGAGCTTATGAACACTGAAGCTTTCTTT.

V is TRBV19 and J is TRBJ2-7; 8 positions agree with TRBD1. The V segment lost 7 bases and the J segment 2 bases; nucleotides outside the gene matches: 7. CDR1 and CDR2 (germline): LNHDA, SQIVND (reference sequence). This CDR3 is 14 amino acids long. In nucleotides, the CDR3 is TGTGCCAGTACCCAGACAGGGGCGACCTACGAGCAGTACTTC. Its protein is CASTQTGATYEQYF.

The chain joins TRBV7-9 to TRBJ2-7, with D possibly being TRBD1 or TRBD2 (7 bases each). The CDR3 runs to 12 residues. Germline CDR1 and CDR2: SEHNR and FQNEAQ (reference sequence). The V gene lost 10 bases and the J gene lost 5 bases, with 15 bases spanning the gap. CDR3 region: CATRGGIDEQYF. The CDR3 nucleotides read TGTGCCACCAGGGGGGGGATCGACGAGCAGTACTTC.

The V gene is TRBV5-1, the J gene TRBJ1-2; 10 bases are shared with TRBD1. Germline CDR1 and CDR2: SGHRS and YFSETQ. The junction had 12 bases not matched to a gene; V was cut back by 4 bases and J by 0 bases. CDR3 length equals 18 residues. CDR3 sequence: CASSRDRGRINSNYGYTF. Here the CDR3 DNA reads TGCGCCAGCAGCCGTGACAGGGGGCGAATCAATTCTAACTATGGCTACACCTTC.

The rearrangement uses TRBV28 and TRBJ2-5; tentative D call: TRBD1 (5 bases). The germline V gene encodes CDR1 MDHEN and CDR2 SYDVKM. The length of the CDR3 is 12 residues. V was trimmed by 5 bases and J by 4 bases, leaving 8 bases between them. CDR3 nucleotides: TGTGCCAGCAGTCCAGGGTTAGAGACCCAGTACTTC. Encoded protein: CASSPGLETQYF.

This clone appeared a single time. J is TRBJ2-3 and V is TRBV28; 11 positions agree with TRBD2. The CDR3 consists of 15 residues. Germline V lookup: CDR1 MDHEN, CDR2 SYDVKM. The V gene end was trimmed by 7 bases and the J gene end by 1 base; junction bases not matched to a gene: 4. The CDR3 is CASIALAGGTDTQYF. The CDR3 DNA follows: TGTGCCAGCATTGCACTAGCGGGGGGCACAGATACGCAGTATTTT.

The chain employs TRBV7-9 and TRBJ2-7; D possibly corresponds to TRBD2 (6 bases). Germline V gene lookup returns CDR1 SEHNR and CDR2 FQNEAQ (reference sequence). Between the trimmed V and J ends, which lost 1 base and 6 bases, there was a span of 16 bases. The CDR3 extends over 15 amino acids. CDR3: CASSLESGLGGEQYF. The CDR3 DNA sequence: TGTGCCAGCAGCTTAGAGTCAGGGCTGGGAGGCGAGCAGTACTTC.

This chain connects TRBV7-6 to TRBJ1-3, with D possibly TRBD1 on 6 matching bases. The CDR3 totals 16 residues. From germline, CDR1 is SGHVS and CDR2 FNYEAQ. The V end was cut by 3 bases, the J end by 1 base, with 13 bases between. The CDR3 bases are TGTGCCAGCAGCTTTGAGGGGGGGAAATCTGGAAACACCATATATTTT. Translating gives CASSFEGGKSGNTIYF.

The rearrangement joins TRBV4-2 to TRBJ1-1, with D possibly being TRBD1 (6 bases). Trimming took off 0 bases at V and 5 bases at J, with 19 bases between the two ends. In germline, CDR1 is LGHNA, CDR2 YNFKEQ. The CDR3 spans 17 residues. The CDR3 loop is CASSQDGGEGPRTEAFF. As DNA, the CDR3 is TGTGCCAGCAGCCAAGATGGGGGCGAGGGGCCTCGGACTGAAGCTTTCTTT.

The V call is TRBV5-1, the J call TRBJ1-1; no definite D call. The V end was cut by 4 bases, the J end by 3 bases, with 13 bases between. The germline V gene encodes CDR1 SGHRS and CDR2 YFSETQ. CDR3 size: 14 residues. The CDR3 DNA reads TGCGCCAGCAGCAACGCTGCACAGTACACTGAAGCTTTCTTT. The encoded protein is CASSNAAQYTEAFF.